This passage covers 30 T cell receptor beta chains from one sample sequenced in a study of OX40 agonist ivuxolimab in advanced cancers. Some clones are missing from TCRdb's copy, which holds only in-frame ones; the method was immunoSEQ multiplex PCR. The sample lists about 40,000 clones, around 92% occurring once. The material was CD4+ or CD8+ T cells sorted from blood, obtained in a trial of the OX40 agonist ivuxolimab. These receptors were obtained from an adult with an advanced solid tumor such as melanoma, head and neck, liver or kidney cancer.

This chain joins TRBV2 and TRBJ2-5; TRBD1 aligns across 9 bases. This CDR3 is 19 amino acids long. The V and J ends lost 0 bases and 2 bases, in that order; junction bases with no gene match: 13. The V gene's germline CDR1 is SNHLY and CDR2 FYNNEI. The CDR3, as DNA: TGTGCCAGCAGTGAAGCGCTTGGGACAGGGTTTTTTAGTCAAGAGACCCAGTACTTC. Residues: CASSEALGTGFFSQETQYF.

The chain combines TRBV9 with TRBJ2-2; D perhaps matches TRBD1 (6 bases). The CDR3 runs 14 residues. Trimming cost V 4 bases and J 4 bases, with 11 bases left between them. Germline CDR1 and CDR2: SGDLS and YYNGEE. In DNA form, the CDR3 reads TGTGCCAGCAGCCCCGGGACACTCACCGGGGAGCTGTTTTTT. Translated: CASSPGTLTGELFF.

This sequence joins TRBV13 and TRBJ1-2, with D unresolved. Between the trimmed V and J ends, which lost 5 bases and 8 bases, there was a span of 18 bases. Germline CDR1 is PRHDT and CDR2 is FYEKMQ (reference sequence). The CDR3 covers 14 residues. Written as DNA, the CDR3 is TGTGCCAGCAGCATCGCTGGGCCCGATGGAGGCTACACCTTC. Its translation: CASSIAGPDGGYTF.

The chain has TRBV7-9 and TRBJ2-1; 7 nucleotides agree with TRBD2. The CDR3 is 13 amino acids. The germline CDR1 and CDR2 sequences are SEHNR and FQNEAQ (reference sequence). Losses at the gene ends were 4 bases for V and 9 bases for J; bases not matched to a gene: 6. CDR3 protein: CASSSTSVGEQFF. The CDR3 DNA is TGTGCCAGCAGCTCAACTAGCGTTGGTGAGCAGTTCTTC. Variable domain in full (rest from reference TRBV7-9 and TRBJ2-1): DTGVSQNPRHKITKRGQNVTFRCDPISEHNRLYWYRQTLGQGPEFLTYFQNEAQLEKSRLLSDRFSAERPKGSFSTLEIQRTEQGDSAMYLCASSSTSVGEQFFGPGTRLTVL.

This clone was detected once. The rearrangement links TRBV7-9 to TRBJ2-7; TRBD2 matches at 11 bases. The trim removed 9 bases at V and 6 bases at J, leaving 4 bases unmatched. CDR3 size: 12 residues. CDR1 and CDR2 (germline): SEHNR, FQNEAQ (reference sequence). As DNA, the CDR3 is TGTGCCAGTGACCTAGCGGGAGGCGAGCAGTACTTC. It encodes CASDLAGGEQYF.

The chain is built from TRBV28 and TRBJ2-1; no clear D gene. The CDR3 is 10 amino acids. Deletions cut 5 bases from V and 8 bases from J, with 4 bases between. Germline V CDR1 and CDR2: MDHEN, SYDVKM. Here the CDR3 DNA reads TGTGCCAGCAGTGGGTATGAGCAGTTCTTC. As protein: CASSGYEQFF.

This chain connects TRBV7-9 to TRBJ1-2; 7 nucleotides match TRBD1. The CDR3 has 16 residues. The J segment lost 4 bases and the V segment lost 2 bases, leaving 10 bases of the junction unmatched. CDR1 and CDR2 from the germline V gene are SEHNR and FQNEAQ (reference sequence). The DNA for the CDR3 is TGTGCCAGCAGCTTATCGGGGACAGAGACTTTCTATGGCTACACCTTC. Its protein product is CASSLSGTETFYGYTF.

CDR3 in amino acids: CASDGSRDRVEETQYF. The CDR3 DNA reads as TGTGCCAGCGATGGGTCCCGGGACAGGGTGGAAGAGACCCAGTACTTC. The chain combines TRBV28 with TRBJ2-5; the match to TRBD1 covers 9 bases. Per the germline V gene, CDR1 is MDHEN and CDR2 is SYDVKM. CDR3 length equals 16 residues. Unmatched junction bases numbered 13, after V lost 8 bases and J lost 3 bases.

This rearrangement joins TRBV27 to TRBJ2-1; D tentatively reads TRBD1 or TRBD2 (5 bases each). The CDR3 is 13 residues long. Trimming shortened V by 0 bases and J by 10 bases, and 10 bases separated the two germline ends. Germline V gene lookup returns CDR1 MNHEY and CDR2 SMNVEV (reference sequence). Here the CDR3 DNA reads TGTGCCAGCAGTTTATCGACTTGGGGGGAGCAGTTCTTC. Translated: CASSLSTWGEQFF.

The chain combines TRBV4-3 with TRBJ2-2; possible D gene TRBD2, 6 bases. The CDR3 is 15 amino acids. Trimming left V 5 bases short and J 4 bases short, with 14 bases between. Germline loops: CDR1 LGHNA, CDR2 YSLEER. Written as DNA, the CDR3 is TGCGCCAGCAGCGTCGGCGGGATGAGCACCGGGGAGCTGTTTTTT. Amino acids: CASSVGGMSTGELFF.

The chain joins TRBV7-9 to TRBJ1-1; D remains unclear. CDR1 SEHNR and CDR2 FQNEAQ come from the germline V gene (reference sequence). The CDR3 runs 13 residues. V dropped 2 bases and J dropped 1 base, with 5 bases sitting between them. CDR3 amino acids: CASSLTANTEAFF. The CDR3 DNA reads TGTGCCAGCAGCTTAACGGCGAACACTGAAGCTTTCTTT.

V is TRBV27 and J is TRBJ1-5; the D gene is possibly TRBD1 (5 bases). Trimming left V 6 bases short and J 3 bases short, with 15 bases between. Germline CDR1 is MNHEY and CDR2 is SMNVEV (reference sequence). CDR3 size: 15 residues. DNA for the CDR3: TGTGCCAGCAGGACGTCTGGGGGAAACAATCAGCCCCAGCATTTT. It is translated as CASRTSGGNNQPQHF.

The chain has TRBV4-2 and TRBJ2-7; 10 bases line up with TRBD2. V was clipped by 2 bases and J by 6 bases; unmatched bases: 7. The CDR3 consists of 15 residues. Germline V gives CDR1 LGHNA, CDR2 YNFKEQ. CDR3 nucleotides: TGTGCCAGCAGCCAACTAGCGGGGGCCCTAAGCGAGCAGTACTTC. Its protein product is CASSQLAGALSEQYF.

This clone appeared a few times. The CDR3 protein is CASSPRGGPGSEAFF. The CDR3 nucleotides are TGTGCCAGCAGCCCGAGGGGGGGGCCGGGATCCGAAGCTTTCTTT. The rearrangement uses TRBV5-6 and TRBJ1-1; maybe TRBD1 (6 bases). The CDR3 loop spans 15 amino acids. The V and J ends lost 4 bases and 8 bases respectively, with 21 bases between them. Germline lookup yields CDR1 SGHDT and CDR2 YYEEEE.

The J gene is TRBJ1-5, the V gene TRBV27; the D is unclear. This CDR3 has 14 residues. V was shortened by 6 bases and J by 3 bases, with 12 bases between the two germline ends. CDR1 and CDR2 from the germline V gene are MNHEY and SMNVEV (reference sequence). The CDR3, as DNA: TGTGCCAGCAGCTTGAAGCCTTTCAATCAGCCCCAGCATTTT. Its translation is CASSLKPFNQPQHF.

The CDR3 DNA sequence: TGTGCCAGTAGTTGGGGGGGGAGCAATCAGCCCCAGCATTTT. Encoded protein: CASSWGGSNQPQHF. The rearrangement links TRBV19 to TRBJ1-5, with a weak D call TRBD1 (5 bases). The germline V gene encodes CDR1 LNHDA and CDR2 SQIVND (reference sequence). The CDR3 consists of 14 residues. Trimming cost V 5 bases and J 1 base, with 9 bases left between them.

The chain links TRBV5-6 to TRBJ2-1; 11 positions agree with TRBD1. V shed 3 bases and J 5 bases; nucleotides not matched to a gene: 4. Germline CDR1 SGHDT, CDR2 YYEEEE. The CDR3 has 15 residues. CDR3 sequence: CASSSPGQGDNEQFF. CDR3 bases: TGTGCCAGCAGCTCTCCGGGACAGGGGGACAATGAGCAGTTCTTC.

CDR3 in amino acids: CASSLAPGPDNQPQHF. The CDR3 coding sequence is TGTGCCAGCAGTCTCGCCCCGGGGCCCGACAATCAGCCCCAGCATTTT. This sequence joins TRBV27 and TRBJ1-5, with D possibly being TRBD1 (5 bases). CDR1 is MNHEY, CDR2 SMNVEV, per germline (reference sequence). The CDR3 is 16 amino acids. Trimming shortened V by 5 bases and J by 3 bases, and 17 bases separated the two germline ends.

This chain uses TRBV5-5 with TRBJ1-4, with D unresolved. The CDR3 consists of 15 residues. CDR1 and CDR2 (germline): SGHKS, YYEKEE (reference sequence). V gave up 4 bases and J gave up 8 bases, with 18 bases separating them. The CDR3 DNA follows: TGTGCCAGCAGCCCCAGAGCAGGCCTAGGGGAAAAACTGTTTTTT. As protein: CASSPRAGLGEKLFF.

In DNA, the CDR3 is TGCGCCAGCAGCCAAGTAGGGACAGGGGACACTGAAGCTTTCTTT. The encoded protein is CASSQVGTGDTEAFF. This chain connects TRBV4-1 to TRBJ1-1, with TRBD1 matching over 10 bases. The V segment lost 1 base and the J segment 3 bases; nucleotides outside the gene matches: 2. This CDR3 is 15 amino acids long. In germline, CDR1 is MGHRA, CDR2 YSYEKL.

Written as DNA, the CDR3 is TGTGCCAGCAGCGACGACAGGGGAGTAGAGACCCAGTACTTC. This translates into CASSDDRGVETQYF. The chain recombines TRBV7-8 with TRBJ2-5; 8 nucleotides align to TRBD1. The CDR3 contains 14 residues. V lost 5 bases and J lost 4; bases outside the gene matches: 6. Germline V gene data show CDR1 as SGHVS and CDR2 as FQNEAQ.

V gene TRBV27 combines with J gene TRBJ2-1, with TRBD2 matching over 10 bases. Germline V gene sequence: CDR1 MNHEY, CDR2 SMNVEV (reference sequence). The CDR3 runs 16 residues. The trim removed 4 bases at V and 1 base at J, leaving 4 bases unmatched. The chain's CDR3 is CASSSGLAPSYNEQFF. The CDR3 region has the DNA TGTGCCAGCAGTTCGGGACTAGCGCCTTCCTACAATGAGCAGTTCTTC.

This clone was recorded only once. This chain connects TRBV2 to TRBJ1-2; perhaps TRBD1 as D (5 bases). Per the germline V gene, CDR1 is SNHLY and CDR2 is FYNNEI. This CDR3 contains 14 residues. V was clipped by 3 bases and J by 8 bases, with 16 bases between them. Here the CDR3 DNA reads TGTGCCAGCAGTGAGGGGCACTTGGGTTGGGGCTACACCTTC. It is translated as CASSEGHLGWGYTF.

The genes are TRBV13 and TRBJ2-5, with a tentative D call TRBD1 (6 bases). The J call is in doubt because the DNA end fits TRBJ2-7 better. The CDR3 spans 16 residues. The germline gives CDR1 PRHDT, CDR2 FYEKMQ (reference sequence). The DNA of the CDR3 is TGTGCCAGCAGCTTATGGGAAACAGGGTTCCCCTACGAGCAGTACTTC. Amino acids: CASSLWETGFPYEQYF.

The chain couples TRBV7-6 to TRBJ2-5; TRBD1 matches at 8 bases. The germline V gene encodes CDR1 SGHVS and CDR2 FNYEAQ. This CDR3 comprises 14 residues. V was clipped by 3 bases and J by 4 bases; unmatched bases: 4. For the CDR3, the DNA is TGTGCCAGCAGCTTCACAGGGGGAGGAGAGACCCAGTACTTC. Translating it yields CASSFTGGGETQYF.

The genes are TRBV6-5 and TRBJ1-1; D is unresolved. This CDR3 is 13 amino acids long. Germline V CDR1 and CDR2: MNHEY, SVGAGI. Trimming pared 6 bases from V and 4 bases from J, leaving 12 bases between. The CDR3 DNA is TGTGCCAGCAGGGTACAACAATTCACTGAAGCTTTCTTT. It is translated as CASRVQQFTEAFF.

The chain employs TRBV2 and TRBJ1-1; D gene ambiguous. V shed 4 bases and J shed 10 bases, with 10 bases lying between them. This CDR3 is built from 11 residues. In germline, CDR1 is SNHLY, CDR2 FYNNEI. In DNA form, the CDR3 reads TGTGCCAGCAGTGTCGGCGTCGGAGCTTTCTTT. Residues: CASSVGVGAFF.

This sequence joins TRBV9 and TRBJ1-4; D perhaps matches TRBD1 (6 bases). The CDR3 has 15 amino acids. V was shortened by 7 bases and J by 4 bases, with 17 bases between the two germline ends. The germline gives CDR1 SGDLS, CDR2 YYNGEE. The CDR3 DNA follows: TGTGCCAGCTCCTCTGGACAGCTTAATAATGAAAAACTGTTTTTT. The encoded protein is CASSSGQLNNEKLFF.

This sequence joins TRBV4-1 and TRBJ1-2, with D possibly TRBD1 on 5 matching bases. This CDR3 spans 15 amino acids. With 1 base removed from V and 8 bases from J, the gap between germline ends came to 17 bases. Germline CDR1 and CDR2: MGHRA and YSYEKL. CDR3 region: CASSQAVYGWDGYTF. The CDR3 nucleotides are TGCGCCAGCAGCCAAGCCGTTTATGGTTGGGACGGCTACACCTTC.

This chain connects TRBV19 to TRBJ2-6; D unresolved. V was cut by 2 bases and J by 0 bases, with 11 bases left in between. The CDR3 length is 17 residues. Germline loops: CDR1 LNHDA, CDR2 SQIVND (reference sequence). The CDR3 protein is CASSIIIGYSGANVLTF. The CDR3 DNA reads TGTGCCAGTAGTATAATCATCGGATACTCTGGGGCCAACGTCCTGACTTTC.